This TCR beta chain appears in the sequencing data of a study of CD8 T cells in Susac syndrome. Reverse transcription of roughly 0.45 to 1 ug RNA was performed with random hexamers. immunoSEQ multiplex PCR amplified TCR beta CDR3 across 54 Vbeta, 13 Jbeta. TCRdb reprocessed the immunoSEQ multiplex PCR reads with MiXCR, giving one entry per CDR3 protein. This sample carries about 140,000 distinct CDR3 sequences, around 95% of them seen once, and the ten largest clones take approximately 0.13%. Peripheral blood CD8+ and CD4+ T cells were profiled by TCR beta sequencing. Fulfillment of recently defined diagnostic criteria for definite or probable disease was shown by the patients with Susac syndrome. TEMRA cells were FACS-enriched, and CD8+ and CD4+ T cells were isolated negatively. V shed 5 bases and J shed 1 base, with 14 bases lying between them. Germline CDR1 and CDR2: MDHEN and SYDVKM. The CDR3 runs 15 residues.

This sequence was found in a human donor with Susac syndrome. Material for sequencing was CD4+ T cells from PBMCs. The V gene is TRBV28, the J gene TRBJ1-1, with TRBD1 as a possible D gene (5 bases). CDR3 sequence reads: CASSPRGSGNTEAFF. In nucleotides, the CDR3 is TGTGCCAGCAGTCCCCGGGGCAGTGGGAACACTGAAGCTTTCTTT. Supplemented by reference TRBV28 and TRBJ1-1, the full variable domain reads DVKVTQSSRYLVKRTGEKVFLECVQDMDHENMFWYRQDPGLGLRLIYFSYDVKMKEKGDIPEGYSVSREKKERFSLILESASTNQTSMYLCASSPRGSGNTEAFFGQGTRLTVV.